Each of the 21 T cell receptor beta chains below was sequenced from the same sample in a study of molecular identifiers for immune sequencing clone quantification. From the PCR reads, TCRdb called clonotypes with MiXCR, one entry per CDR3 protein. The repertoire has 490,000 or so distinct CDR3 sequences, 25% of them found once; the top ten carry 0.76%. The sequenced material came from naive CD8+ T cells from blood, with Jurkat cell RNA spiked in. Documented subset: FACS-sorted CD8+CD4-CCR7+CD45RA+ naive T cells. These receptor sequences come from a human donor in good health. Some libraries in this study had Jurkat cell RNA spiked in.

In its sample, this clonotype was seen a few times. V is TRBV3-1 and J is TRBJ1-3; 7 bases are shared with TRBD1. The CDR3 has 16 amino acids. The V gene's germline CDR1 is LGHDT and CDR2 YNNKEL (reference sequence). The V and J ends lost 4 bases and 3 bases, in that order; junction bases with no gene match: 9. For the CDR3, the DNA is TGTGCCAGCAGCCCCAGCCCACAGGGGTTTGGAAACACCATATATTTT. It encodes CASSPSPQGFGNTIYF.

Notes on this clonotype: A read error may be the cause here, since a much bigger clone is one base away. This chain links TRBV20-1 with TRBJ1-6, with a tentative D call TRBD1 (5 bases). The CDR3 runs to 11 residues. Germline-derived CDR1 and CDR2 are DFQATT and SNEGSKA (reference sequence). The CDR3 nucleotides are TGCAGTGCCAGGGTTGATTCACCCCTCCGCTTT. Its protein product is CSARVDSPLRF.

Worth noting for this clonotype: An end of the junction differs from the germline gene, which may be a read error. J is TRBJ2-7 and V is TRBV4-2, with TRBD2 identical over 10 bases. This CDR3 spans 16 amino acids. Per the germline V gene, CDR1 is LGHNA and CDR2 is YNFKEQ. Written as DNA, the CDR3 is TGTGCCAGCAGTAGATGGCTAGCGGGAGTGGAGTACGAGCAGCACTTC. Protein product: CASSRWLAGVEYEQHF.

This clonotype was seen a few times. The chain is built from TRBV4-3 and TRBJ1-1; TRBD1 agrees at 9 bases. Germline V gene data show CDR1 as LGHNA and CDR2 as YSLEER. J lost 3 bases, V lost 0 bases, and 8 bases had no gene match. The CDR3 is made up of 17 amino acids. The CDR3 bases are TGCGCCAGCAGCCAAGATTCAAGGGGACAGGGATACACTGAAGCTTTCTTT. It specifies CASSQDSRGQGYTEAFF.

The CDR3 is CASSLPGVFNQPQHF. The CDR3 region has the DNA TGTGCCAGCAGTCTCCCCGGGGTCTTCAATCAGCCCCAGCATTTT. The chain combines TRBV28 with TRBJ1-5; D is ambiguous. Deletions cut 5 bases from V and 3 bases from J, with 14 bases between. The V gene's germline CDR1 is MDHEN and CDR2 SYDVKM. The length of the CDR3 is 15 residues. The full variable domain, in which reference TRBV28 and TRBJ1-5 provide the parts outside the CDR3, is DVKVTQSSRYLVKRTGEKVFLECVQDMDHENMFWYRQDPGLGLRLIYFSYDVKMKEKGDIPEGYSVSREKKERFSLILESASTNQTSMYLCASSLPGVFNQPQHFGDGTRLSIL.

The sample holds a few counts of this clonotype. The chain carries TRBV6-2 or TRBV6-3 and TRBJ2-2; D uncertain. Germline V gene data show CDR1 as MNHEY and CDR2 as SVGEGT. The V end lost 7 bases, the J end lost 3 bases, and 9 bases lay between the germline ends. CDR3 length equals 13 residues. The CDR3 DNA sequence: TGTGCCAGCACCCCCTATCACACCGGGGAGCTGTTTTTT. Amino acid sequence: CASTPYHTGELFF.

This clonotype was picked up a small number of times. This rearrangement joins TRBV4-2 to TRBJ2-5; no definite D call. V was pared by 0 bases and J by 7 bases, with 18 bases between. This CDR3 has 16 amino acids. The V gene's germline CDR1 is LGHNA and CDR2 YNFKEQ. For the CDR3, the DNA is TGTGCCAGCAGCCAAGAGGAACAGCCACCTCTCTCGACCCAGTACTTC. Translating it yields CASSQEEQPPLSTQYF.

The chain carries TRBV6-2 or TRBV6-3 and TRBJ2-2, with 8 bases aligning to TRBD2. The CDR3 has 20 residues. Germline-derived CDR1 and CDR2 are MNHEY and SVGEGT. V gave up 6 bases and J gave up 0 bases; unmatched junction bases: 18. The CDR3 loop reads CASRSTVTLVAGPNTGELFF. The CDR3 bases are TGTGCCAGCAGGTCAACAGTAACCCTTGTAGCGGGACCGAACACCGGGGAGCTGTTTTTT.

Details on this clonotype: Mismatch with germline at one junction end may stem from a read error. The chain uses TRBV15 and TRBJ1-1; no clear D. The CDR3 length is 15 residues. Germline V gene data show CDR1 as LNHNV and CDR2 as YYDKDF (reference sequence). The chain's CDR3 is CATSWEGAVNTKAFF. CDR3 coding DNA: TGTGCCACCAGCTGGGAAGGAGCAGTGAACACTAAAGCTTTCTTT.

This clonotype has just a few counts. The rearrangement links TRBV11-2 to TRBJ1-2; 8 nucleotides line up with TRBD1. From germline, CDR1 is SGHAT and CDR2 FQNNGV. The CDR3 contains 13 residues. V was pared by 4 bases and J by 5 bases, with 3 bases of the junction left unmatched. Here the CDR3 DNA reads TGTGCCAGCAGCTCCGGACAGGGTTATGGCTACACCTTC. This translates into CASSSGQGYGYTF.

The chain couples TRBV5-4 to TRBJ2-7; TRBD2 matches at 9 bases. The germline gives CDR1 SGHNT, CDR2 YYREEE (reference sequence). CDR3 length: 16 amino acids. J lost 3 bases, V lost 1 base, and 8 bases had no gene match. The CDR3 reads CASSLPSGAPIYEQYF. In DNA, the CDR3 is TGTGCCAGCAGCTTGCCTAGCGGGGCCCCGATCTACGAGCAGTACTTC.

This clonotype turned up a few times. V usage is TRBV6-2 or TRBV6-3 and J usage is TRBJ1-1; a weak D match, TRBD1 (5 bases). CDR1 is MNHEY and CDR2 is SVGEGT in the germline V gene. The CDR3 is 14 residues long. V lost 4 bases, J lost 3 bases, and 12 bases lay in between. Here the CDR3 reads CASSFGTAYTEAFF. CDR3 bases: TGTGCCAGCAGTTTTGGGACGGCATACACTGAAGCTTTCTTT.

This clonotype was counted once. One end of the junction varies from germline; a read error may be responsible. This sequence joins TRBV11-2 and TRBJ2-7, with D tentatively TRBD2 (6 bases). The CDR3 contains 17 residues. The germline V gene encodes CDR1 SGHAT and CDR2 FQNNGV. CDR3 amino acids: CASSLAPPSGFSYERYF. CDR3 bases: TGTGCCAGCAGCTTAGCTCCCCCCAGCGGGTTCTCCTACGAGCGGTACTTC. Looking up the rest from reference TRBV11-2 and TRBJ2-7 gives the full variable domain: EAGVAQSPRYKIIEKRQSVAFWCNPISGHATLYWYQQILGQGPKLLIQFQNNGVVDDSQLPKDRFSAERLKGVDSTLKIQPAKLEDSAVYLCASSLAPPSGFSYERYFGPGTRLTVT.

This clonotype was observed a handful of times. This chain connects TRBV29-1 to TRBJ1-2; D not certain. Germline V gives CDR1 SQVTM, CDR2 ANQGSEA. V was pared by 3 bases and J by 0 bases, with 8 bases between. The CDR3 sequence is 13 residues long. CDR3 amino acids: CSVDRRANYGYTF. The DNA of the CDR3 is TGCAGCGTTGACAGAAGAGCTAACTATGGCTACACCTTC.

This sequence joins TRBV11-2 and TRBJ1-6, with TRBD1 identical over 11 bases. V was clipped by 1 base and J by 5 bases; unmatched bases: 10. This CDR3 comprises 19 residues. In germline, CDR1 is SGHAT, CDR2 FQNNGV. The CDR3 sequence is CASSLGDRGFNGDNSPLHF. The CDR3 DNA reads TGTGCCAGCAGCTTAGGGGACAGGGGGTTTAACGGCGATAATTCACCCCTCCACTTT.

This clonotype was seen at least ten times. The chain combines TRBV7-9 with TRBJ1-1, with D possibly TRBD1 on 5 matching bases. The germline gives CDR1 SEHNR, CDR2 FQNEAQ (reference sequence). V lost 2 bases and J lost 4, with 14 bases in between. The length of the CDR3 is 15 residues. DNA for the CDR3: TGTGCCAGCAGCTTATGGCAGGGAGGGATCACTGAAGCTTTCTTT. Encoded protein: CASSLWQGGITEAFF.

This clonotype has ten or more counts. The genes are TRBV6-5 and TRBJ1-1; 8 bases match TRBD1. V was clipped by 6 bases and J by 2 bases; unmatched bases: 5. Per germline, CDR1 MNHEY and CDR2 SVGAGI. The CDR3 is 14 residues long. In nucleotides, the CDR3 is TGTGCCAGCAGCTTCGCAGGGGGCAACACTGAAGCTTTCTTT. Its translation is CASSFAGGNTEAFF.

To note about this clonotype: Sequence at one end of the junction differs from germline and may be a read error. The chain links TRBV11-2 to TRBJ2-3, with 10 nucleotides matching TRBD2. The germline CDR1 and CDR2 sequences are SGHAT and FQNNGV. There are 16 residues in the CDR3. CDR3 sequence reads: CASSFPGTSDTDTQYF. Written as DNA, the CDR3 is TGCGCCAGCAGCTTTCCCGGGACTAGCGACACAGATACGCAGTATTTT.

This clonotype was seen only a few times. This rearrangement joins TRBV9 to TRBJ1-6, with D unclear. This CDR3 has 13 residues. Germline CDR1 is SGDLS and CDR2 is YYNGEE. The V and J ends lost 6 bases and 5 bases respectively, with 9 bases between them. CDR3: CASNPGDNSPLHF. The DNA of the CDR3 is TGTGCCAGCAACCCAGGCGATAATTCACCCCTCCACTTT.

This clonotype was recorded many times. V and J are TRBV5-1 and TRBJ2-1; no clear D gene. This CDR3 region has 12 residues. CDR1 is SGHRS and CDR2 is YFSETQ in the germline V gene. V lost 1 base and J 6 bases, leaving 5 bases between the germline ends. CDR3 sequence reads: CASSLKSNEQFF. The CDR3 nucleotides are TGCGCCAGCAGCTTGAAAAGCAATGAGCAGTTCTTC.

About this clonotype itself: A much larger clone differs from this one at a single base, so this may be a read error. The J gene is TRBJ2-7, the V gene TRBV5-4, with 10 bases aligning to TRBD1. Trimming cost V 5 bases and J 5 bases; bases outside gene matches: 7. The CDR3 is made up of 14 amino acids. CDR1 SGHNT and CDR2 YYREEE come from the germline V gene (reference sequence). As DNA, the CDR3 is TGTGCCAGCAGTAAGGACAGGGGGGGGCACGAGCAGTACTTC. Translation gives CASSKDRGGHEQYF. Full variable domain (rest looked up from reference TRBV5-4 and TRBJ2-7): ETGVTQSPTHLIKTRGQQVTLRCSSQSGHNTVSWYQQALGQGPQFIFQYYREEENGRGNFPPRFSGLQFPNYSSELNVNALELDDSALYLCASSKDRGGHEQYFGPGTRLTVT.